Below, 26 T cell receptor beta chains from the same sample are listed, as sequenced in a study of T cell clonotyping in hematopoietic cell transplantation. This table comes from immunoSEQ multiplex PCR, and its TCRdb copy is limited to in-frame clones, with some not included. The table includes some 30,000 clones, approximately 90% detected once. The sample in question was PBMCs, obtained 100 days after allogeneic stem cell transplant. Every receptor here comes from a female patient in her fifties who had an allogeneic stem cell transplant from a related donor, so the T cells may come from the graft donor. Some clones in this sample may be carry-over from other donors' samples.

The rearrangement links TRBV15 to TRBJ2-7, with a tentative D call TRBD1 (6 bases). This CDR3 is built from 14 residues. The ends were cut back, 1 base at V and 3 bases at J, with 10 bases in the middle. Germline CDR1 LNHNV, CDR2 YYDKDF (reference sequence). The CDR3 DNA sequence: TGTGCCACCAGCAGAGGGACAGAGATCTACGAGCAGTACTTC. Its translation: CATSRGTEIYEQYF. Supplemented by reference TRBV15 and TRBJ2-7, the full variable domain reads DAMVIQNPRYQVTQFGKPVTLSCSQTLNHNVMYWYQQKSSQAPKLLFHYYDKDFNNEADTPDNFQSRRPNTSFCFLDIRSPGLGDTAMYLCATSRGTEIYEQYFGPGTRLTVT.

The genes are TRBV7-2 and TRBJ1-5; TRBD1 is a possible D gene (6 bases). V was cut by 0 bases and J by 1 base, with 10 bases left in between. The CDR3 has 16 residues. Germline values: CDR1 SGHTA, CDR2 FQGNSA. CDR3 sequence: CASSLAGGRSNQPQHF. The CDR3, as DNA: TGTGCCAGCAGCTTAGCGGGGGGCAGAAGCAATCAGCCCCAGCATTTT.

This sequence joins TRBV13 and TRBJ1-3; TRBD1 matches 9 bases. Germline-derived CDR1 and CDR2 are PRHDT and FYEKMQ (reference sequence). V shed 5 bases, J shed 4 bases, and the junction held 12 bases outside the gene matches. CDR3 length: 17 residues. In DNA form, the CDR3 reads TGTGCCAGCAGCCCGGACAGGGGCCTTTCGGGGGGAAACACCATATATTTT. As protein: CASSPDRGLSGGNTIYF.

The chain carries TRBV18 and TRBJ1-2, with a tentative D call TRBD1 (5 bases). The length of the CDR3 is 14 residues. V dropped 6 bases and J dropped 4 bases, with 15 bases sitting between them. Germline V CDR1 and CDR2: KGHSH, LQKENI. In DNA, the CDR3 is TGTGCCAGCTCCCTCAGCAGGGTGGGCTATGGCTACACCTTC. Protein: CASSLSRVGYGYTF.

The CDR3 sequence: CASSRDSWGPDTQYF. The CDR3 region has the DNA TGTGCCAGCAGCCGGGACTCTTGGGGGCCGGATACGCAGTATTTT. The chain uses TRBV9 and TRBJ2-3, with D perhaps matching TRBD1 or TRBD2 (6 bases each). V shed 4 bases and J shed 6 bases, with 18 bases lying between them. The CDR3 sequence is 15 residues long. In germline, CDR1 is SGDLS, CDR2 YYNGEE. Variable domain in full (rest from reference TRBV9 and TRBJ2-3): DSGVTQTPKHLITATGQRVTLRCSPRSGDLSVYWYQQSLDQGLQFLIQYYNGEERAKGNILERFSAQQFPDLHSELNLSSLELGDSALYFCASSRDSWGPDTQYFGPGTRLTVL.

This chain uses TRBV10-1 with TRBJ2-2; no clear D. There are 14 residues in the CDR3. The germline V and J ends were trimmed by 0 bases and 4 bases, with 6 bases remaining between them. Germline assignment: CDR1 WNHNN and CDR2 SYGVQD (reference sequence). The CDR3 reads CASSESDGTGELFF. CDR3 nucleotide sequence: TGCGCCAGCAGTGAGTCGGACGGCACCGGGGAGCTGTTTTTT.

The J gene is TRBJ1-2, the V gene TRBV15, with D maybe TRBD1 (6 bases). The CDR3 covers 15 residues. Germline CDR1 and CDR2: LNHNV and YYDKDF (reference sequence). V lost 1 base, J lost 4 bases, and 13 bases lay in between. For the CDR3, the DNA is TGTGCCACCAGCAGAGCGGGAGGGGGGACCTATGGCTACACCTTC. Its protein product is CATSRAGGGTYGYTF.

The genes are TRBV2 and TRBJ1-2; the D is unclear. Per germline, CDR1 SNHLY and CDR2 FYNNEI. Between the trimmed V and J ends, which lost 5 bases and 8 bases, there was a span of 15 bases. The CDR3 consists of 13 residues. The CDR3, as DNA: TGTGCCAGCAGTCCGGCGGGAGCTCGGGGCTACACCTTC. Amino acids: CASSPAGARGYTF. The full variable domain, rest sourced from reference TRBV2 and TRBJ1-2, is EPEVTQTPSHQVTQMGQEVILRCVPISNHLYFYWYRQILGQKVEFLVSFYNNEISEKSEIFDDQFSVERPDGSNFTLKIRSTKLEDSAMYFCASSPAGARGYTFGSGTRLTVV.

J is TRBJ2-5 and V is TRBV7-9; perhaps TRBD2 as D (6 bases). The CDR3 covers 12 residues. The V gene's germline CDR1 is SEHNR and CDR2 FQNEAQ (reference sequence). Trimming shortened V by 5 bases and J by 10 bases, and 14 bases separated the two germline ends. The CDR3 loop is CASSPHVEGQYF. Here the CDR3 DNA reads TGTGCCAGCAGCCCCCACGTGGAGGGCCAGTACTTC.

This clone was seen only once. V usage is TRBV27 and J usage is TRBJ2-3; a possible D gene is TRBD1 (6 bases). CDR1 MNHEY and CDR2 SMNVEV come from the germline V gene (reference sequence). The V and J ends lost 6 bases and 0 bases respectively, with 10 bases between them. The CDR3 loop spans 14 amino acids. The CDR3 is CASSQQGSTDTQYF. The CDR3 DNA reads TGTGCCAGCAGCCAACAGGGTAGCACAGATACGCAGTATTTT.

The rearrangement joins TRBV6-5 to TRBJ1-3; 9 bases are a match to TRBD1. This CDR3 contains 12 residues. The germline V gene has CDR1 MNHEY and CDR2 SVGAGI. V gave up 9 bases and J gave up 6 bases; unmatched junction bases: 3. The CDR3 nucleotides read TGTGCCAGTGGACAGGGGAAAAACACCATATATTTT. This gives the protein CASGQGKNTIYF.

The chain carries TRBV14 and TRBJ1-2, with TRBD1 matching 7 bases. This CDR3 contains 14 residues. Losses at the gene ends were 4 bases for V and 4 bases for J; bases not matched to a gene: 6. Germline values: CDR1 SGHDN, CDR2 FVKESK. This chain's CDR3 is CASSPQGRIYGYTF. Written as DNA, the CDR3 is TGTGCCAGCAGCCCACAGGGGAGGATCTATGGCTACACCTTC.

V usage is TRBV9 and J usage is TRBJ2-7; perhaps TRBD1 as D (5 bases). Germline values: CDR1 SGDLS, CDR2 YYNGEE. The V gene lost 0 bases and the J gene lost 2 bases, with 9 bases spanning the gap. This CDR3 contains 14 residues. In DNA form, the CDR3 reads TGTGCCAGCAGCGTAGAAGGGGCTCCCTACGAGCAGTACTTC. It is translated as CASSVEGAPYEQYF. Full variable domain (rest looked up from reference TRBV9 and TRBJ2-7): DSGVTQTPKHLITATGQRVTLRCSPRSGDLSVYWYQQSLDQGLQFLIQYYNGEERAKGNILERFSAQQFPDLHSELNLSSLELGDSALYFCASSVEGAPYEQYFGPGTRLTVT.

The rearrangement uses TRBV11-3 and TRBJ2-1; 7 positions agree with TRBD2. The CDR3 spans 13 residues. CDR1 SGHNT and CDR2 YENEEA come from the germline V gene. V gave up 2 bases and J gave up 8 bases; unmatched junction bases: 3. CDR3 sequence reads: CASSLSGDDEQFF. Written as DNA, the CDR3 is TGTGCCAGCAGCTTAAGCGGGGACGATGAGCAGTTCTTC.

DNA of the CDR3: TGTGCCAGCAGCTTAGCGCGAGGGGGCCTGGGATGGGATACGCAGTATTTT. The encoded protein is CASSLARGGLGWDTQYF. The chain uses TRBV7-2 and TRBJ2-3, with TRBD1 matching 7 bases. V was pared by 0 bases and J by 6 bases, with 12 bases of the junction left unmatched. This CDR3 comprises 17 residues. The germline V gene has CDR1 SGHTA and CDR2 FQGNSA.

V is TRBV19 and J is TRBJ1-1; weak D call: TRBD1 (5 bases). The V end was cut by 4 bases, the J end by 5 bases, with 20 bases between. Germline V lookup: CDR1 LNHDA, CDR2 SQIVND (reference sequence). CDR3 length equals 16 residues. The CDR3 reads CASSTGRVGAGTEAFF. Written as DNA, the CDR3 is TGTGCCAGTAGTACGGGGCGGGTCGGGGCGGGAACTGAAGCTTTCTTT.

This sequence joins TRBV28 and TRBJ2-1; 7 nucleotides line up with TRBD1. V shed 4 bases and J 9 bases; nucleotides not matched to a gene: 3. This CDR3 contains 12 residues. Germline V lookup: CDR1 MDHEN, CDR2 SYDVKM. CDR3 coding DNA: TGTGCCAGCAGTTCGACAGGGAGTGAGCAGTTCTTC. Its protein product is CASSSTGSEQFF. Filled out from reference TRBV28 and TRBJ2-1, the complete variable domain reads DVKVTQSSRYLVKRTGEKVFLECVQDMDHENMFWYRQDPGLGLRLIYFSYDVKMKEKGDIPEGYSVSREKKERFSLILESASTNQTSMYLCASSSTGSEQFFGPGTRLTVL.

The chain has TRBV27 and TRBJ1-5; D not certain. The CDR3 consists of 15 residues. In germline, CDR1 is MNHEY, CDR2 SMNVEV (reference sequence). Trimming removed 3 bases at V and 3 bases at J, with 12 bases between. The CDR3 region is CASSFGPPYNQPQHF. Written as DNA, the CDR3 is TGTGCCAGCAGTTTCGGACCGCCCTACAATCAGCCCCAGCATTTT.

In its sample, this clone was seen a few times. The V and J genes are TRBV7-3 and TRBJ1-2; D possibly corresponds to TRBD1 (5 bases). The CDR3 runs 12 residues. V lost 2 bases and J 6 bases, leaving 7 bases between the germline ends. Germline values: CDR1 SGHTA, CDR2 FQGTGA. Here the CDR3 DNA reads TGTGCCAGCAGCTTAGAGGGGCATGGCTACACCTTC. Protein product: CASSLEGHGYTF. Variable domain in full (rest from reference TRBV7-3 and TRBJ1-2): GAGVSQTPSNKVTEKGKYVELRCDPISGHTALYWYRQSLGQGPEFLIYFQGTGAADDSGLPNDRFFAVRPEGSVSTLKIQRTERGDSAVYLCASSLEGHGYTFGSGTRLTVV.

The chain employs TRBV7-2 and TRBJ1-1; D not resolved. The germline V gene has CDR1 SGHTA and CDR2 FQGNSA. Trimming removed 3 bases at V and 1 base at J, with 6 bases between. This CDR3 spans 13 amino acids. CDR3 sequence: CASSLERNTEAFF. The CDR3 region has the DNA TGTGCCAGCAGCTTGGAGAGGAACACTGAAGCTTTCTTT.

CDR3 amino acids: CAWSGGTVYGYTF. CDR3 in DNA: TGTGCCTGGAGTGGCGGGACAGTCTATGGCTACACCTTC. The chain links TRBV30 to TRBJ1-2; 7 nucleotides line up with TRBD1. J lost 4 bases, V lost 1 base, and 3 bases had no gene match. Germline CDR1 GTSNPN, CDR2 SVGIG (reference sequence). There are 13 residues in the CDR3.

The V and J genes are TRBV4-3 and TRBJ2-1; unclear D gene. V lost 0 bases and J 5 bases, leaving 17 bases between the germline ends. The CDR3 runs 17 residues. Germline lookup yields CDR1 LGHNA and CDR2 YSLEER. DNA of the CDR3: TGCGCCAGCAGCCAAGATCTAAGATACGACGGCCACAATGAGCAGTTCTTC. It encodes CASSQDLRYDGHNEQFF.

This clone was seen once. The CDR3 DNA reads TGTGCCTGGAGTACTAACAATTCACCCCTCCACTTT. It translates to CAWSTNNSPLHF. This chain joins TRBV30 and TRBJ1-6; D uncertain. Germline V lookup: CDR1 GTSNPN, CDR2 SVGIG (reference sequence). With 2 bases removed from V and 7 bases from J, the gap between germline ends came to 6 bases. The length of the CDR3 is 12 residues.

The rearrangement links TRBV4-3 to TRBJ1-2; D remains unclear. The CDR3 spans 15 residues. The V gene lost 0 bases and the J gene lost 0 bases, with 8 bases spanning the gap. Per the germline V gene, CDR1 is LGHNA and CDR2 is YSLEER. Written as DNA, the CDR3 is TGCGCCAGCAGCCAAGATCCTGGGCCTAACTATGGCTACACCTTC. Amino acid sequence: CASSQDPGPNYGYTF.

The V gene is TRBV18, the J gene TRBJ1-4, with D perhaps TRBD1 (5 bases). This CDR3 is built from 13 residues. The V gene lost 5 bases and the J gene lost 3 bases, with 7 bases spanning the gap. CDR1 is KGHSH and CDR2 is LQKENI in the germline V gene. The CDR3 nucleotides read TGTGCCAGCTCAGCGGGGCCTAATGAAAAACTGTTTTTT. Protein sequence: CASSAGPNEKLFF.

The V and J genes are TRBV5-4 and TRBJ2-1, with 7 bases lining up with TRBD1. V was clipped by 0 bases and J by 4 bases; unmatched bases: 4. Germline V gene sequence: CDR1 SGHNT, CDR2 YYREEE (reference sequence). The CDR3 has 15 amino acids. CDR3 protein: CASSLGGGRYNEQFF. The CDR3 DNA follows: TGTGCCAGCAGCTTGGGAGGGGGCCGGTACAATGAGCAGTTCTTC.